Listed here are 2 T cell receptor beta chains from one sample, sequenced in a study of CD8+ T cells in alopecia areata. Documented treatment: oral pan-JAK inhibitor, 5-10 mg twice daily. Sequencing templates came from extracted RNA that was reverse transcribed into cDNA. Assay used: immunoSEQ multiplex PCR; TCRdb lists only in-frame clones, some missing. The sample comprises 150,000 to 200,000 clones, around three fifths of which are singletons, and under 1.2% rests with the top ten. The sequences come from CD4+ T cells sorted from blood, collected at week 24, from a patient treated with tofacitinib. Receptors originate from a human donor with alopecia areata.

This clone was picked up a small number of times. The CDR3 region is CASRDRPGQGTDTQYF. The CDR3 nucleotides are TGTGCCAGCAGAGACAGACCCGGACAGGGAACAGATACGCAGTATTTT. The V and J genes are TRBV7-2 and TRBJ2-3; 8 bases line up with TRBD1. Looked up from germline, CDR1 is SGHTA and CDR2 is FQGNSA. Trimming took 6 bases from V and 3 from J; bases not matched to a gene: 11. The CDR3 extends over 16 amino acids. The whole variable domain, filled in from reference TRBV7-2 and TRBJ2-3, reads GAGVSQSPSNKVTEKGKDVELRCDPISGHTALYWYRQSLGQGLEFLIYFQGNSAPDKSGLPSDRFSAERTGGSVSTLTIQRTQQEDSAVYLCASRDRPGQGTDTQYFGPGTRLTVL.

This clone was seen only a few times. This sequence joins TRBV5-1 and TRBJ1-6, with D uncertain. Germline V gives CDR1 SGHRS, CDR2 YFSETQ. This CDR3 has 13 residues. V was clipped by 3 bases and J by 8 bases, with 9 bases between them. The DNA for the CDR3 is TGCGCCAGCAGCTCCGCGGCGGATTCACCCCTCCACTTT. Translation gives CASSSAADSPLHF.